The 4 T cell receptor beta chains below were found in one sample sequenced in a study. Amplification of TRBV12-4/TRBJ1-2 clonotypes used adaptor-ligated barcode primers. TCRdb reprocessed the multiplex PCR reads with MiXCR, giving one entry per CDR3 protein. The table records some 500 distinct CDR3 sequences, under 25% of them present only once. What was sequenced was memory CD4+ T cells sorted from blood. The subset was: memory CD4+ T cells, CD4+CD45RO+CD25-. Receptors were obtained from a female donor with breast cancer.

This clonotype is classed as large (0.1 to 1%). The rearrangement joins TRBV12-5 to TRBJ1-2; D perhaps matches TRBD1 (5 bases). The V gene's germline CDR1 is LGHNT and CDR2 FRNRAP. The ends were cut back, 5 bases at V and 13 bases at J, with 14 bases in the middle. The CDR3 is made up of 11 amino acids. The DNA for the CDR3 is TGTGCTAGTGGTCTAAATCCAGGGAGCACCTTC. Residues: CASGLNPGSTF.

This clonotype was detected only a few times. V gene TRBV12-3 or TRBV12-4 combines with J gene TRBJ1-2; 8 bases match TRBD1. V lost 5 bases to trimming and J lost 2 bases; unmatched junction nucleotides: 4. The CDR3 has 14 residues. In nucleotides, the CDR3 is TGTGCCAGCAGTCGGACAGGGACCAACTATGGCTACACCTTC. Amino acids: CASSRTGTNYGYTF.

The V gene is TRBV12-3 or TRBV12-4, the J gene TRBJ1-2; weak D call: TRBD1 (5 bases). This CDR3 region has 12 residues. V was clipped by 6 bases and J by 4 bases, with 9 bases between them. In DNA, the CDR3 is TGTGCCAGCAGGGGACGTGCCTATGGCTACACCTTC. This gives the protein CASRGRAYGYTF.

This clonotype is large in the sample. This rearrangement joins TRBV12-3 or TRBV12-4 to TRBJ1-2; D gene unclear. V shed 4 bases and J shed 0 bases, with 3 bases lying between them. There are 12 residues in the CDR3. DNA for the CDR3: TGTGCCAGCAGTTACACTAACTATGGCTACACCTTC. Its translation is CASSYTNYGYTF.